A single TCR beta chain is shown here with its context. The antigen is unknown. This specimen comes from a study of vaccination effects on CD4 cells after COVID-19. Turning to the study itself: It was two doses of either the BNT162b2 or mRNA-1273 vaccine that participants received. Findings and limits, study-wide: Small numbers of convalescent patients limited the study. It also lacked early post-infection timepoints.

Profiling relied on immunoSEQ multiplex PCR, and the TCRdb table lists in-frame clones only, not all of them. The sample lists 35,000 to 45,000 clones; 66% were seen once. Trimming took off 4 bases at V and 1 base at J, with 7 bases between the two ends. The CDR3 covers 14 residues. Germline V gene data show CDR1 as LNHNV and CDR2 as YYDKDF (reference sequence). Peptide-pool stimulation followed by sequencing identified expanded antigen-specific CD4+ clonotypes in the ViraFEST assay. Around day 10 of culture, CD4+ T cells were separated out. All vaccine recipients tested negative for nucleocapsid antibodies and had never contracted SARS-CoV-2 infection.

The starting material was CD4+ T cells from PBMCs cultured with HCoV-OC43 spike peptides, obtained before COVID-19 vaccination. The subset is: HCoV-OC43 spike overlapping peptide pool stimulation. The V call is TRBV15, the J call TRBJ2-2; D gene uncertain. The clonotype comes from a human donor who received a COVID-19 vaccine. CDR3 in DNA: TGTGCCACCAGCATCCAGGTGAACACCGGGGAGCTGTTTTTT. It codes for CATSIQVNTGELFF.